One sample yielded the 28 T cell receptor beta chains listed below, sequenced in a study of human T cells and chemical hapten exposure. TCRdb used MiXCR to reprocess the RACE reads, holding one entry per CDR3 protein. Of about 99,000 distinct CDR3 sequences listed, 9.5% to 15% are singletons. The time point here: patch test 1, 2 weeks after DPC sensitization. Treatment denoted: therapeutic diphenylcyclopropenone sensitization with weekly scalp DPC. This material consisted of whole blood, taken in connection with sensitization to the hapten diphenylcyclopropenone (DPC). These receptors were obtained from a woman aged 40 to 55 with alopecia areata. Some clones in this sample may be carry-over from other donors' samples.

The sample holds a few counts of this clonotype. The chain recombines TRBV20-1 with TRBJ1-2; 7 nucleotides agree with TRBD1. Germline V gene data show CDR1 as DFQATT and CDR2 as SNEGSKA (reference sequence). The CDR3 runs 14 residues. The ends lost 3 bases at V and 2 bases at J; junction bases unmatched: 6. CDR3 loop: CSASTPGQNYGYTF. DNA of the CDR3: TGCAGTGCTAGCACGCCGGGACAGAACTATGGCTACACCTTC.

This clonotype showed up just a few times. The chain is built from TRBV19 and TRBJ2-7; D not resolved. In germline, CDR1 is LNHDA, CDR2 SQIVND (reference sequence). This CDR3 spans 11 amino acids. Trimming shortened V by 7 bases and J by 3 bases, and 7 bases separated the two germline ends. CDR3 region: CASKSYYEQYF. The CDR3 DNA is TGTGCCAGTAAAAGCTACTACGAGCAGTACTTC.

This clonotype has more than one count but fewer than ten. V is TRBV6-1 and J is TRBJ2-1, with 10 bases lining up with TRBD2. V gave up 4 bases and J gave up 3 bases; unmatched junction bases: 6. CDR1 and CDR2 (germline): MNHNS, SASEGT. This CDR3 spans 16 amino acids. The CDR3 here is CASSVGAGGVYNEQFF. CDR3 coding DNA: TGTGCCAGCAGTGTCGGAGCGGGAGGGGTCTACAATGAGCAGTTCTTC.

This rearrangement joins TRBV29-1 to TRBJ2-1; 7 nucleotides align to TRBD1. With V trimmed by 3 bases and J by 0 bases, 2 bases remained unmatched. The CDR3 runs 14 residues. In germline, CDR1 is SQVTM, CDR2 ANQGSEA. The chain's CDR3 is CSVEGQSSYNEQFF. The DNA of the CDR3 is TGCAGCGTTGAGGGACAGAGCTCCTACAATGAGCAGTTCTTC.

V is TRBV7-9 and J is TRBJ2-2; 8 nucleotides line up with TRBD2. The J segment lost 4 bases and the V segment lost 2 bases, leaving 6 bases of the junction unmatched. The CDR3 is 16 residues long. Germline CDR1 is SEHNR and CDR2 is FQNEAQ (reference sequence). The chain's CDR3 is CASSLLAGPGTGELFF. The CDR3 DNA sequence: TGTGCCAGCAGCTTACTAGCGGGCCCGGGCACCGGGGAGCTGTTTTTT. Complete variable domain (other parts from reference TRBV7-9 and TRBJ2-2): DTGVSQNPRHKITKRGQNVTFRCDPISEHNRLYWYRQTLGQGPEFLTYFQNEAQLEKSRLLSDRFSAERPKGSFSTLEIQRTEQGDSAMYLCASSLLAGPGTGELFFGEGSRLTVL.

This clonotype has just a few counts. This chain joins TRBV6-6 and TRBJ2-7; D perhaps matches TRBD2 (6 bases). V was clipped by 6 bases and J by 6 bases, with 18 bases between them. CDR1 is MNHNY and CDR2 is SVGAGI in the germline V gene (reference sequence). The CDR3 has 14 residues. The CDR3 here is CASRVDGGSSEQYF. For the CDR3, the DNA is TGTGCCAGCAGGGTGGATGGAGGGTCGAGCGAGCAGTACTTC.

V and J are TRBV10-3 and TRBJ1-1; D uncertain. The ends were cut back, 0 bases at V and 1 base at J, with 9 bases in the middle. This CDR3 contains 15 residues. Germline loops: CDR1 ENHRY, CDR2 SYGVKD. The CDR3 nucleotides read TGTGCCATCAGTGAGTCTAACAGACCGAACACTGAAGCTTTCTTT. Its translation is CAISESNRPNTEAFF.

This clonotype was counted a few times. The chain recombines TRBV7-8 with TRBJ1-5; tentative D call: TRBD1 (6 bases). Deletions cut 2 bases from V and 1 base from J, with 9 bases between. This CDR3 contains 15 residues. The germline V gene encodes CDR1 SGHVS and CDR2 FQNEAQ. For the CDR3, the DNA is TGTGCCAGCAGCTTATTAGGGGGAAGCAATCAGCCCCAGCATTTT. Translating it yields CASSLLGGSNQPQHF.

This clonotype has at least ten counts. The chain employs TRBV12-3 or TRBV12-4 and TRBJ1-1, with no clear D. The V and J ends lost 3 bases and 2 bases respectively, with 10 bases between them. The CDR3 is 14 amino acids. The CDR3 is CASSFAGPNTEAFF. CDR3 DNA: TGTGCCAGCAGTTTTGCAGGACCTAACACTGAAGCTTTCTTT.

The rearrangement joins TRBV27 to TRBJ2-7, with 10 bases fitting TRBD2. The CDR3 is 15 amino acids. Germline V gene data show CDR1 as MNHEY and CDR2 as SMNVEV (reference sequence). Germline trimming cut 9 bases from V and 3 bases from J; bases unmatched to any gene: 11. The CDR3 loop is CASGTWTSGDYEQYF. The CDR3 region has the DNA TGTGCCAGTGGAACCTGGACTAGCGGAGACTACGAGCAGTACTTC.

This chain links TRBV2 with TRBJ1-3, with D possibly being TRBD1 (5 bases). The CDR3 has 16 amino acids. Germline assignment: CDR1 SNHLY and CDR2 FYNNEI. The V end was cut by 2 bases, the J end by 0 bases, with 11 bases between. CDR3 sequence (DNA): TGTGCCAGCAGTGAAATGGGACCGCGCTCTGGAAACACCATATATTTT. Protein product: CASSEMGPRSGNTIYF.

This clonotype was picked up a small number of times. J is TRBJ2-5 and V is TRBV6-5, with a tentative D call TRBD1 (5 bases). Trimming took off 6 bases at V and 4 bases at J, with 18 bases between the two ends. The CDR3 extends over 15 amino acids. The V gene's germline CDR1 is MNHEY and CDR2 SVGAGI. CDR3 sequence: CASSRYRLTSETQYF. The CDR3 DNA sequence: TGTGCCAGCAGCCGCTACAGGCTGACGTCAGAGACCCAGTACTTC.

The chain couples TRBV7-8 to TRBJ2-5; D ambiguous. This CDR3 contains 15 residues. V lost 1 base and J 4 bases, leaving 13 bases between the germline ends. The germline V gene encodes CDR1 SGHVS and CDR2 FQNEAQ. The CDR3 loop reads CASSLVMQRRETQYF. The CDR3 coding sequence is TGTGCCAGCAGCTTAGTAATGCAACGTCGAGAGACCCAGTACTTC.

The table lists this clonotype with a few counts. The J gene is TRBJ2-7, the V gene TRBV12-3 or TRBV12-4, with 7 bases matching TRBD1. The V segment lost 4 bases and the J segment 7 bases; nucleotides outside the gene matches: 10. The CDR3 is 14 amino acids. CDR3 DNA sequence: TGTGCCAGCAGTTGGGACAGTGGATTTGGGGAGCAGTACTTC. This gives the protein CASSWDSGFGEQYF.

This clonotype has more than one count but fewer than ten. V and J are TRBV19 and TRBJ1-5; D call uncertain. Germline CDR1 reads LNHDA; CDR2 reads SQIVND (reference sequence). V lost 2 bases and J 2 bases, leaving 10 bases between the germline ends. The CDR3 sequence is 15 residues long. CDR3 in DNA: TGTGCCAGTAGTATATGGGGTTCAGGCAATCAGCCCCAGCATTTT. Its protein product is CASSIWGSGNQPQHF.

This clonotype was counted at least ten times. This chain uses TRBV28 with TRBJ2-2; no definite D call. Trimming left V 7 bases short and J 4 bases short, with 13 bases between. The CDR3 length is 14 residues. Per the germline V gene, CDR1 is MDHEN and CDR2 is SYDVKM. The CDR3 coding sequence is TGTGCCAGCAATGGGATAGAACCCACCGGGGAGCTGTTTTTT. Amino acids: CASNGIEPTGELFF.

This clonotype was detected ten times or more. Here the CDR3 reads CASSVLSGTTNEQFF. CDR3 nucleotide sequence: TGTGCCAGCAGCGTCCTTAGCGGGACTACGAACGAGCAGTTCTTC. V gene TRBV9 combines with J gene TRBJ2-1, with 8 bases identical to TRBD2. The germline gives CDR1 SGDLS, CDR2 YYNGEE. This CDR3 spans 15 amino acids. J lost 10 bases, V lost 2 bases, and 11 bases had no gene match.

This chain connects TRBV20-1 to TRBJ2-7, with D uncertain. Germline V gene sequence: CDR1 DFQATT, CDR2 SNEGSKA (reference sequence). Trimming stripped 6 bases from V and 1 base from J, with 16 bases between. This CDR3 is 14 amino acids long. The CDR3 loop is CSANFWRQSYEQYF. The CDR3, as DNA: TGCAGTGCCAACTTCTGGCGGCAGTCCTACGAGCAGTACTTC.

The rearrangement links TRBV28 to TRBJ1-2; a possible D gene is TRBD1 (6 bases). Germline V gene sequence: CDR1 MDHEN, CDR2 SYDVKM. This CDR3 contains 12 residues. V gave up 6 bases and J gave up 9 bases, with 14 bases separating them. The CDR3 loop is CASRSTRGSYTF. CDR3 DNA sequence: TGTGCCAGCAGATCTACCAGGGGAAGCTACACCTTC.

This chain links TRBV12-3 or TRBV12-4 with TRBJ1-2; tentative D call: TRBD1 (6 bases). This CDR3 has 14 amino acids. V lost 2 bases and J 4 bases, leaving 11 bases between the germline ends. The CDR3 is CASSLKAGAYGYTF. The CDR3 region has the DNA TGTGCCAGCAGTTTAAAGGCAGGGGCCTATGGCTACACCTTC.

The table lists this clonotype with a few counts. V gene TRBV5-5 combines with J gene TRBJ1-3; D is unresolved. This CDR3 is 15 amino acids long. Trimming removed 2 bases at V and 0 bases at J, with 9 bases between. CDR1 and CDR2 (germline): SGHKS, YYEKEE (reference sequence). DNA of the CDR3: TGTGCCAGCAGCTTTGGAGCATTCTCTGGAAACACCATATATTTT. It yields the protein CASSFGAFSGNTIYF.

This rearrangement joins TRBV4-3 to TRBJ1-2; no firm D call. CDR1 is LGHNA and CDR2 is YSLEER in the germline V gene. Trimming shortened V by 0 bases and J by 5 bases, and 10 bases separated the two germline ends. This CDR3 contains 14 residues. This CDR3 is CASSQESGLYGYTF. In DNA, the CDR3 is TGCGCCAGCAGCCAAGAATCAGGTTTATATGGCTACACCTTC.

The CDR3, as DNA: TGCAGCGTTGAAGGGACAGGGGATGGCTACACCTTC. It codes for CSVEGTGDGYTF. This chain uses TRBV29-1 with TRBJ1-2; 9 bases line up with TRBD1. CDR1 is SQVTM and CDR2 is ANQGSEA in the germline V gene. V lost 1 base, J lost 6 bases, and 0 bases stayed unmatched. This CDR3 contains 12 residues.

This clonotype was counted many times. V gene TRBV6-2 or TRBV6-3 combines with J gene TRBJ2-3; D gene unclear. The CDR3 is made up of 11 amino acids. Trimming left V 4 bases short and J 4 bases short, with 3 bases between. The germline V gene has CDR1 MNHEY and CDR2 SVGEGT. The CDR3 loop reads CASSSPDTQYF. The CDR3 bases are TGTGCCAGCAGTTCCCCAGATACGCAGTATTTT.

This clonotype appeared many times. CDR3: CASSLALAGEQGEQYF. In DNA form, the CDR3 reads TGTGCCAGCAGCTTAGCTCTAGCGGGAGAACAGGGAGAGCAGTACTTC. The chain is built from TRBV7-2 and TRBJ2-7; 10 nucleotides align to TRBD2. Germline CDR1 reads SGHTA; CDR2 reads FQGNSA. This CDR3 is 16 amino acids long. The J segment lost 7 bases and the V segment lost 0 bases, leaving 9 bases of the junction unmatched.

This clonotype came up many times. This chain uses TRBV12-3 or TRBV12-4 with TRBJ1-2; TRBD1 agrees at 8 bases. The CDR3 is 15 residues long. V lost 6 bases and J lost 6; bases outside the gene matches: 12. The CDR3 DNA reads as TGTGCCAGCAGGAGGACAGGGCTGGGTGCAAATGGCTACACCTTC. Translation gives CASRRTGLGANGYTF.

The rearrangement joins TRBV5-4 to TRBJ1-4; a weak D match, TRBD1 (5 bases). CDR1 is SGHNT and CDR2 is YYREEE in the germline V gene (reference sequence). The V end lost 0 bases, the J end lost 10 bases, and 22 bases lay between the germline ends. The CDR3 has 17 residues. This CDR3 reads CASSLEGAVGASGKLFF. CDR3 DNA sequence: TGTGCCAGCAGCTTGGAAGGCGCCGTAGGGGCCTCCGGAAAACTGTTTTTT.

This clonotype was detected many times. The CDR3, as DNA: TGTGCCAGCAGCTTAGCCCTCCTCGGGGCGGGAAATGAGCAGTTCTTC. It yields the protein CASSLALLGAGNEQFF. The chain is built from TRBV7-2 and TRBJ2-1, with D tentatively TRBD2 (6 bases). Trimming took off 0 bases at V and 7 bases at J, with 16 bases between the two ends. CDR3 length: 16 residues. Germline V lookup: CDR1 SGHTA, CDR2 FQGNSA.